This TCR beta chain was found in a study of cytomegalovirus exposure and HLA in healthy donors. This PCR relied on a set of 60 Vbeta primers and 13 Jbeta primers. The method was immunoSEQ multiplex PCR; TCRdb's version includes in-frame clones alone and lacks a portion of them. The data show some 100,000 clones, 76% seen once. The CDR3 sequence is 14 residues long. The germline V gene has CDR1 ENHRY and CDR2 SYGVKD. The V gene end was trimmed by 2 bases and the J gene end by 6 bases; junction bases not matched to a gene: 3. This rearrangement joins TRBV10-3 to TRBJ2-3; 9 bases match TRBD2. The sequenced sample was PBMCs. The origin of this receptor is a man between 35 and 55 years old in good health and CMV-seronegative. The DNA for the CDR3 is TGTGCCATCAGTGAGCCTAGCGGGGCGGATACGCAGTATTTT. It yields the protein CAISEPSGADTQYF.